The T cell receptor beta chain under discussion was sequenced for a study of CD8 T cells in ankylosing spondylitis (dated by TCRdb to 2016 to 2017). Context from the whole study: The study set out to find disease-linked TCR variants by profiling T cell receptor beta repertoires in ankylosing spondylitis patients and healthy donors. Samples of peripheral blood were taken, and for ankylosing spondylitis patients, synovial fluid was collected as well. The full study cohort was made up of approximately 27 ankylosing spondylitis patients and 95 to 130 healthy donors. Overall study outcomes, separate from this receptor: A CD8+ phenotype was shown by the disease-linked clones, which were found at relatively low frequencies in peripheral blood. The disease-linked clones were reported to be significantly enriched in matched synovial fluid samples from ankylosing spondylitis patients. Some TCR beta motif variants had previously been reported in synovial fluid and blood of reactive arthritis patients, which suggested common disease-initiation mechanisms. A TCR beta motif made up of eight or nine highly homologous amino acid variants appeared to be characteristic of blood from ankylosing spondylitis patients.

CDR1 and CDR2 (SNHLY, FYNNEI) derive from the germline V gene. Taken from cysteine to phenylalanine, the CDR3 has 13 residues. CDR3 DNA is the only sequence kept; it has 39 bases, read in frame from the first base. Concerning this clonotype itself: Its antigen target is currently unknown. The junction shows a germline mismatch at one end, possibly a read error.

The reads were generated on an Illumina HiSeq 2500. Quantitative 5'-RACE with molecular barcodes was the method used to prepare the TCR beta libraries. From the authors' description of their analysis: A new computational method, built on a probabilistic model of VDJ rearrangement, was used to identify disease-linked TCR variants. TCRdb handled the public reads itself, with Q25 trimming in fastp and clone calling in MiXCR, and kept productive beta chains. Every distinct CDR3 protein forms one entry, paired with its most common genes and DNA. Clone size and V and J calls follow TCRdb, not the original study. The sample profile shows about 240,000 distinct CDR3 sequences; roughly 8% of them were found once. Around 4.4% of the sample lies in the top ten.

The sequenced material came from blood, either unsorted or a sorted T cell fraction (not recorded which). This receptor was identified in a female donor with ankylosing spondylitis or in good health (not recorded which). The sequence links TRBV2 to TRBJ2-1, and perhaps TRBD2 as D gene, on 5 matching bases. The CDR3 loop reads CVSSQRPYNAQFF. The nucleotide sequence reads as follows: TGTGTCAGCTCCCAGCGGCCCTACAATGCGCAGTTCTTC.